This TCR beta chain was identified in a study of blood T cell repertoires in COVID-19. For the study at large: Acute and convalescent COVID-19 samples came from the United States, Italy and Spain. T cells, B-cell-depleted T cells, or PBMCs provided the cDNA or gDNA that served as material.

V lost 1 base to trimming and J lost 4 bases; unmatched junction nucleotides: 2. CDR1 SNHLY and CDR2 FYNNEI come from the germline V gene. This CDR3 contains 15 residues. Profiling relied on immunoSEQ multiplex PCR, and the TCRdb table lists in-frame clones only, not all of them. The table includes 75,000 to 85,000 clones, approximately 86% detected once. This TCR came from a human donor in a cohort sampled during active COVID-19. V is TRBV2 and J is TRBJ2-1; 9 nucleotides align to TRBD2. The sequencing sample was made of peripheral blood. CDR3 region: CASSEGRGGYNEQFF. CDR3 bases: TGTGCCAGCAGTGAAGGGCGGGGGGGTTACAATGAGCAGTTCTTC.